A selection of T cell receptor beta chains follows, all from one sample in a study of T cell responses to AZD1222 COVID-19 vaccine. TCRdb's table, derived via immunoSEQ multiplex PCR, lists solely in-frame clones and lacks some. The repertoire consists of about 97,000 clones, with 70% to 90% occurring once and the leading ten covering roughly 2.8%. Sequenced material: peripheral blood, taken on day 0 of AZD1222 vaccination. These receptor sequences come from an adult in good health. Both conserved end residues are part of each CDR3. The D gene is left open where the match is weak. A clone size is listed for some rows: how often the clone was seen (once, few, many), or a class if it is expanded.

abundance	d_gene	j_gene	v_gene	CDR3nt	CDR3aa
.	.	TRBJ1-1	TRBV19	TGTGCCAGTAGTATGGGGCGGGACATGAACACTGAAGCTTTCTTT	CASSMGRDMNTEAFF
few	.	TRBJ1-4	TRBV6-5	TGTGCCAGCAGTCTCCGCGGAATCAACGATGAAAAACTGTTTTTT	CASSLRGINDEKLFF
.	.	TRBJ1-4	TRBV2	TGTGCCAGCAGTGCAATGAGTGAAAAACTGTTTTTT	CASSAMSEKLFF
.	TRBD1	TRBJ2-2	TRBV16	TGTGCCAGCAGCCCCCCCCGGGCAGGGGGCTTAGGAACCGGGGAGCTGTTTTTT	CASSPPRAGGLGTGELFF
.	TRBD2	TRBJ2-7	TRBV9	TGTGCCAGCAGCACCCTAGCGGGGGACACCTACGAGCAGTACTTC	CASSTLAGDTYEQYF
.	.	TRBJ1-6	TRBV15	TGTGCCACCAGCAGAGATGGCGGGGGGACTTTCTCACCCCTCCACTTT	CATSRDGGGTFSPLHF
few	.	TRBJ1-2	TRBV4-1	TGCGCCAGCAGCCCCGGGAGGGAGAACTATGGCTACACCTTC	CASSPGRENYGYTF
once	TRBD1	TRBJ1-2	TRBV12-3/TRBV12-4	TGTGCCAGCAGGCTAGGGGGCGGTGGCTACACCTTC	CASRLGGGGYTF
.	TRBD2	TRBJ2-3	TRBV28	TGTGCCAGCAGTTTATATTTATCCCGGACTAGCGGAGATACTAGCACAGATACGCAGTATTTT	CASSLYLSRTSGDTSTDTQYF
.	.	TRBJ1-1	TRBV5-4	TGTGCCAGCAGCTTGGAGGTTGGGGCCGTGAACACTGAAGCTTTCTTT	CASSLEVGAVNTEAFF
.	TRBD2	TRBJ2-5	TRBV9	TGTGCCAGCAGCTCCGGGTGGGCTAGCGGTAAAGAGACCCAGTACTTC	CASSSGWASGKETQYF
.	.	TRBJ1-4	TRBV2	TGTGCCAGCACTTTAGGGGTGGAGGAAAAACTGTTTTTT	CASTLGVEEKLFF
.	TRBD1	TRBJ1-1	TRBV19	TGTGCCAGTACCCGACGGACAGGGGCCCTTCGCACTGAAGCTTTCTTT	CASTRRTGALRTEAFF
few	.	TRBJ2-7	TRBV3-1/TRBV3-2	TGTGCCAGCAGCCTAGGACACCTCTACGAGCAGTACTTC	CASSLGHLYEQYF
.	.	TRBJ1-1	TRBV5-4	TGTGCCAGCAGCACCCCGAGGGGGTTAGACACTGAAGCTTTCTTT	CASSTPRGLDTEAFF
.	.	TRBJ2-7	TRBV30	TGTGCCTGGAGTTCTATCGCATTTATTGGCGAGCAGTACTTC	CAWSSIAFIGEQYF
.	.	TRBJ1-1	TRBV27	TGTGCCAGCAGTGGAAAAGCTGCTGAAGCTTTCTTT	CASSGKAAEAFF
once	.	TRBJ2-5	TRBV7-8	TGTGCCAGCAGCTTAAGTACTGGGCGCCAAGAGACCCAGTACTTC	CASSLSTGRQETQYF
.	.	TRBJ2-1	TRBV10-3	TGTGCCATCAGTGAGTCGACTAATATGGATGAGCAGTTCTTC	CAISESTNMDEQFF
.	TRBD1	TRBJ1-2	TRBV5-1	TGCGCCAGCAGCTTAGGGGGCGAGAGCTATGGCTACACCTTC	CASSLGGESYGYTF
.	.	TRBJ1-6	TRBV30	TGTGCCTGGAGGAGTGTGGGGGCATGGTCACCCCTCCACTTT	CAWRSVGAWSPLHF